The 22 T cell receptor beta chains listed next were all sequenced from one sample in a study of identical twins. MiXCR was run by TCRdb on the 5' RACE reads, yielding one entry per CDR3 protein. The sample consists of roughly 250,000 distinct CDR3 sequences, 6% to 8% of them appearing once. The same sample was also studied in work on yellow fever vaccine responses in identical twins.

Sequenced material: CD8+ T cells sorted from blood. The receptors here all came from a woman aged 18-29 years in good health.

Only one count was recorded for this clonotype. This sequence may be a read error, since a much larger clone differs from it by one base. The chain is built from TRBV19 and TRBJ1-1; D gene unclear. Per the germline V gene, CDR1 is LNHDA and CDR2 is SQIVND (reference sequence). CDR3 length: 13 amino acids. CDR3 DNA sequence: TGTGCCAGTAGCTCTAACGGGCTCACTGGAGCTTTCTTT. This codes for CASSSNGLTGAFF.

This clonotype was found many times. As DNA, the CDR3 is TGTGCCAGCAGCTTAGGGGGGGCGGGGGAGCAGTTCTTC. Translation: CASSLGGAGEQFF. The gene calls are TRBV7-9 and TRBJ2-1, with D perhaps being TRBD1 or TRBD2 (6 bases each). Germline V gene sequence: CDR1 SEHNR, CDR2 FQNEAQ (reference sequence). The V and J ends lost 1 base and 10 bases respectively, with 11 bases between them. The CDR3 is 13 amino acids.

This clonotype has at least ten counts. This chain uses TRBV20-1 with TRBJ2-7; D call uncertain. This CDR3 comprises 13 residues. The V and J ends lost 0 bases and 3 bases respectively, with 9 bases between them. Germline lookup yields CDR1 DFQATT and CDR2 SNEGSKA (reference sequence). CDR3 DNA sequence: TGCAGTGCTAGAGACCCGGACCTCTACGAGCAGTACTTC. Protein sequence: CSARDPDLYEQYF.

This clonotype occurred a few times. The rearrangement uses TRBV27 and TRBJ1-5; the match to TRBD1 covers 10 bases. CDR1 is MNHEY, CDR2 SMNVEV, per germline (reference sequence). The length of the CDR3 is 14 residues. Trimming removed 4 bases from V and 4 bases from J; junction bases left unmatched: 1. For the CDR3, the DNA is TGTGCCAGCAGTTCGGGACAGGGGAATCAGCCCCAGCATTTT. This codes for CASSSGQGNQPQHF.

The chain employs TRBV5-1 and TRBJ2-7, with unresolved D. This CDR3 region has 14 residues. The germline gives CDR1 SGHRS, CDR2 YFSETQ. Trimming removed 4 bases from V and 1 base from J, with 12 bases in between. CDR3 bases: TGCGCCAGCAGCCTCCCTAGTACGTCCTACGAGCAGTACTTC. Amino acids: CASSLPSTSYEQYF.

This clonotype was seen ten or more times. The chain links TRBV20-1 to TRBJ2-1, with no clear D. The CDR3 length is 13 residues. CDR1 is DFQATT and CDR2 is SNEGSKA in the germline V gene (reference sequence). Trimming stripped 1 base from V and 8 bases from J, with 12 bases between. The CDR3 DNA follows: TGCAGTGCTAGAGTGGCCGCGAGCTATGAGCAGTTCTTC. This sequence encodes CSARVAASYEQFF.

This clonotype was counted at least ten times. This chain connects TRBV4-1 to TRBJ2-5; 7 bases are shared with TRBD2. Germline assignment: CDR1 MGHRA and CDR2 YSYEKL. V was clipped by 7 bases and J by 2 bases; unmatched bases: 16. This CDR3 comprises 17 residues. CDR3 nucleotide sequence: TGCGCCAGCAAACCCAGGGCCAGCGGGGTAAATCAAGAGACCCAGTACTTC. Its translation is CASKPRASGVNQETQYF.

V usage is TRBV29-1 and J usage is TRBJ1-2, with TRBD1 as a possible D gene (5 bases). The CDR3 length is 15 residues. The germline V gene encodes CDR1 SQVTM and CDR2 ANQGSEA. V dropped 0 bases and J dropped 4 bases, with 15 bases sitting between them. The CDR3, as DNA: TGCAGCGTTGAAGATCGGCGGGGGTCCGTCTATGGCTACACCTTC. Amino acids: CSVEDRRGSVYGYTF.

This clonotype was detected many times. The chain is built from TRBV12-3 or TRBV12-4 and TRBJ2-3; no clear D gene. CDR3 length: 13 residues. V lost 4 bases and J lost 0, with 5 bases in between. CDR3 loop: CASSWQSTDTQYF. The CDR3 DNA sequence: TGTGCCAGCAGTTGGCAGAGCACAGATACGCAGTATTTT.

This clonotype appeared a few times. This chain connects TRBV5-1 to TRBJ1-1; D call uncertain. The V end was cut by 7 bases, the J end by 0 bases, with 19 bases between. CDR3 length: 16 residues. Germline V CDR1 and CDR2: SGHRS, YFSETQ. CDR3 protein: CASAPRLSTMNTEAFF. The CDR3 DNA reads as TGCGCCAGCGCCCCCCGCCTTTCTACCATGAACACTGAAGCTTTCTTT.

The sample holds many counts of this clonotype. The CDR3 spells CASRGYDSGNTIYF. The CDR3, as DNA: TGTGCCAGCAGGGGGTACGACTCTGGAAACACCATATATTTT. The chain combines TRBV28 with TRBJ1-3; D remains ambiguous. Germline V gene lookup returns CDR1 MDHEN and CDR2 SYDVKM. Deletions cut 6 bases from V and 0 bases from J, with 9 bases between. The CDR3 totals 14 residues.

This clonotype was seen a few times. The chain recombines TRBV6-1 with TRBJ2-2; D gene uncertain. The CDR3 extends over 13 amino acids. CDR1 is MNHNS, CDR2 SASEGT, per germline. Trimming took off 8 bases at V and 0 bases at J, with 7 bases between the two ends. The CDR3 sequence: CASGIANTGELFF. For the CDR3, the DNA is TGTGCCAGCGGTATTGCGAACACCGGGGAGCTGTTTTTT.

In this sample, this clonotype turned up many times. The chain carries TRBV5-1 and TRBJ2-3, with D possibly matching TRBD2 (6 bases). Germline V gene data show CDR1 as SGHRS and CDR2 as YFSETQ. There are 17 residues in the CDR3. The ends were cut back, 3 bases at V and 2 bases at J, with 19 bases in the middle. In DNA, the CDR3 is TGCGCCAGCAGCTACTTTCCCCCGCGGGAAGACACAGATACGCAGTATTTT. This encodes CASSYFPPREDTDTQYF.

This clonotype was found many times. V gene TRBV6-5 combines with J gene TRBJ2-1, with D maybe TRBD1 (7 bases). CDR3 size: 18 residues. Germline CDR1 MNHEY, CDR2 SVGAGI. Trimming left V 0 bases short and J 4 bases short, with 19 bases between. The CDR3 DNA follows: TGTGCCAGCAGTTACTCGAAAGTCGGAGGGGACAGTTACAATGAGCAGTTCTTC. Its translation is CASSYSKVGGDSYNEQFF.

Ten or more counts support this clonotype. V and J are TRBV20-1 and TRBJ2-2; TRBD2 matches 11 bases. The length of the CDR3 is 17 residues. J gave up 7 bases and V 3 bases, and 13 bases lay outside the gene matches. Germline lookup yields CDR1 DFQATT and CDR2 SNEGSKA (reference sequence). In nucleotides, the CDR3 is TGCAGTGCTAGTACCTCTAGCGGGAGGTTGGAAAGCGGGGAGCTGTTTTTT. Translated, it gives CSASTSSGRLESGELFF.

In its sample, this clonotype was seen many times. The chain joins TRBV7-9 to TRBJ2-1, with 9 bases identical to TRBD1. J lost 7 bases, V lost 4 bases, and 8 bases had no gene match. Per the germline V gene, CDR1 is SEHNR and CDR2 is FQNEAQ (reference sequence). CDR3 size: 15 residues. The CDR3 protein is CASSSGTGSLNEQFF. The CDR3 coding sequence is TGTGCCAGCAGCTCCGGGACAGGGTCTTTGAATGAGCAGTTCTTC.

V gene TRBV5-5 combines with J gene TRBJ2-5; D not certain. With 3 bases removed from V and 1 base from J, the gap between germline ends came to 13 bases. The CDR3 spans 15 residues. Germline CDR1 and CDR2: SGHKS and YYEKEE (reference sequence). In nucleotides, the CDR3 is TGTGCCAGCAGCTCCTTCTTAGCAAGCCAAGAGACCCAGTACTTC. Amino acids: CASSSFLASQETQYF. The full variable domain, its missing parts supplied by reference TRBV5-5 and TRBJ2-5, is DAGVTQSPTHLIKTRGQQVTLRCSPISGHKSVSWYQQVLGQGPQFIFQYYEKEERGRGNFPDRFSARQFPNYSSELNVNALLLGDSALYLCASSSFLASQETQYFGPGTRLLVL.

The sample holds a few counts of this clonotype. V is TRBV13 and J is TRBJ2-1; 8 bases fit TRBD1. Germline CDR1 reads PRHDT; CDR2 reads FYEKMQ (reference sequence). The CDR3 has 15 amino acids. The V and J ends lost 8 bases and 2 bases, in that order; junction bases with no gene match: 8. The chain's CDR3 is CASGETGATYNEQFF. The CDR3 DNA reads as TGTGCCAGCGGAGAGACAGGGGCCACCTACAATGAGCAGTTCTTC.

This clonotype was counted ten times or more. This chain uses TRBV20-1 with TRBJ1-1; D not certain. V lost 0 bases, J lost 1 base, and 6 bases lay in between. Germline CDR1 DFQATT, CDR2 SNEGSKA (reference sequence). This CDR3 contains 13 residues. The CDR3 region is CSARDGPNTEAFF. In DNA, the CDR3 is TGCAGTGCTAGAGATGGCCCGAACACTGAAGCTTTCTTT.

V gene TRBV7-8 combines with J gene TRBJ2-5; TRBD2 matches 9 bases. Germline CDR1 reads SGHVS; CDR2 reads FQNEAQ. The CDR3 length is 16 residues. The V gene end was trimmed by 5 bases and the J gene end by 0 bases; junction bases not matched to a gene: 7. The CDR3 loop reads CASSQGSGGYQETQYF. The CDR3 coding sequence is TGTGCCAGCAGCCAGGGTAGCGGGGGATACCAAGAGACCCAGTACTTC.

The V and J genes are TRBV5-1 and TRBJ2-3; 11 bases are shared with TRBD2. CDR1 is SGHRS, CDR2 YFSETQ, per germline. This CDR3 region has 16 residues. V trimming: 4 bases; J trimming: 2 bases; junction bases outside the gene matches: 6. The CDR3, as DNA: TGCGCCAGCAGCACCGGGACTAGCGGCCACACAGATACGCAGTATTTT. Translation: CASSTGTSGHTDTQYF.

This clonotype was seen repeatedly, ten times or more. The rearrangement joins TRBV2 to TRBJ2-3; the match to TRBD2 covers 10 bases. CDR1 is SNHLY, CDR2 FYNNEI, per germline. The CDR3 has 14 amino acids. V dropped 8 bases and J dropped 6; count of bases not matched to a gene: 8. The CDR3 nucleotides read TGTGCCAGCGGAGCCGGGACTAGCGAGGATACGCAGTATTTT. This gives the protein CASGAGTSEDTQYF.